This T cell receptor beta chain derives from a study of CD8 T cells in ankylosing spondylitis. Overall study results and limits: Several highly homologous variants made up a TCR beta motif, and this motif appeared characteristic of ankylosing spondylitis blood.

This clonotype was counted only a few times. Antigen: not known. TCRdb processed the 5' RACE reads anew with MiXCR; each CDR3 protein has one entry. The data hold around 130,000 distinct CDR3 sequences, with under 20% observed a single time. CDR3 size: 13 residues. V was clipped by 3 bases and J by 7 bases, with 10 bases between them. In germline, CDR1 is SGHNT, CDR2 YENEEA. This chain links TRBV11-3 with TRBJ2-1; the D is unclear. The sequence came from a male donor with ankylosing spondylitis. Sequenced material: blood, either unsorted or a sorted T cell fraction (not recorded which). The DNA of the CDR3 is TGTGCCAGCAGCTTGGGCGTCGGGAATGAGCAGTTCTTC. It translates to CASSLGVGNEQFF.